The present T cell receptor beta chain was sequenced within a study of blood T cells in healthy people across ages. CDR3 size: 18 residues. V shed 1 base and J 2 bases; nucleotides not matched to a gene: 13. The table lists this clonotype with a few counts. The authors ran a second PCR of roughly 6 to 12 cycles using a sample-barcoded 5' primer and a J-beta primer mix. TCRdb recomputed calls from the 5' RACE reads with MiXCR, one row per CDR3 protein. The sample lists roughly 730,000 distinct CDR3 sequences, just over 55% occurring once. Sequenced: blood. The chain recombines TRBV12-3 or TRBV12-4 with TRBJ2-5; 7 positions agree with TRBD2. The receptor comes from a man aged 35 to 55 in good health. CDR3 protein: CASSLGPPGAGSQETQYF. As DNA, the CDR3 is TGTGCCAGCAGTTTAGGGCCCCCGGGAGCGGGGTCACAAGAGACCCAGTACTTC.